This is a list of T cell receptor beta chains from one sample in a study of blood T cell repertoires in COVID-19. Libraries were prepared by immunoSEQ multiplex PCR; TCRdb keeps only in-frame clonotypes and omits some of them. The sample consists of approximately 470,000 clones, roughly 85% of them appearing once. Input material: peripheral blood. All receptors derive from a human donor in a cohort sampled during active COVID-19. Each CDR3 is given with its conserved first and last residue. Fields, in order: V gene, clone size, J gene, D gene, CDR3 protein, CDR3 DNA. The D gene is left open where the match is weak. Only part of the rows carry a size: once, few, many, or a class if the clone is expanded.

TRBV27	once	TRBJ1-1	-	CASSFKAGGQMNTEAFF	TGTGCCAGCAGTTTCAAGGCAGGTGGCCAGATGAACACTGAAGCTTTCTTT
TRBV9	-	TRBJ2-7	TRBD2	CASSPRTSAHEQYF	TGTGCCAGCAGCCCGAGGACTAGTGCCCACGAGCAGTACTTC
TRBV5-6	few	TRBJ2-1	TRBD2	CASSLGVRLAGPNEQFF	TGTGCCAGCAGCTTGGGAGTCCGACTAGCGGGTCCCAATGAGCAGTTCTTC
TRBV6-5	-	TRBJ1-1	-	CASSRDIHEAFF	TGTGCCAGCAGCCGGGACATACATGAAGCTTTCTTT
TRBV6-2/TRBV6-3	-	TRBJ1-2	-	CASSPFSRGYGYTF	TGTGCCAGCAGCCCCTTTAGTCGGGGCTATGGCTACACCTTC
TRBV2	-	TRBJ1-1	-	CASSNQVSGTEAFF	TGTGCCAGCAGTAACCAGGTCTCCGGCACTGAAGCTTTCTTT
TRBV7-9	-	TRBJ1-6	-	CASSQSSGQHSPLHF	TGTGCCAGCAGCCAATCATCCGGACAGCATTCACCCCTCCACTTT
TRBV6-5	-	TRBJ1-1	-	CASSRLRGITEAFF	TGTGCCAGCAGTCGGCTCAGGGGAATCACTGAAGCTTTCTTT
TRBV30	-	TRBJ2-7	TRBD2	CALGAGGMSSYEQYF	TGTGCCCTGGGGGCGGGAGGCATGAGCTCCTACGAGCAGTACTTC
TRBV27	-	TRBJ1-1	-	CASSSFGVVRTEAFF	TGTGCCAGCTCTTCTTTCGGGGTCGTTCGCACTGAAGCTTTCTTT
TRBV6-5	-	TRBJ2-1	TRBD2	CASSPLAGDGNEQFF	TGTGCCAGCAGTCCTCTAGCGGGAGATGGAAATGAGCAGTTCTTC
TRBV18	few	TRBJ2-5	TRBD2	CASSPGRAETQYF	TGTGCCAGCTCACCCGGGAGGGCAGAGACCCAGTACTTC
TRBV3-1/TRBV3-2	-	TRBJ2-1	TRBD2	CASSPPSGRSGEQFF	TGTGCCAGCAGCCCTCCGAGCGGGAGATCGGGTGAGCAGTTCTTC
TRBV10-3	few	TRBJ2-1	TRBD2	CATSYSGASGIYNEQFF	TGTGCCACCAGCTATTCTGGGGCTAGCGGGATTTACAATGAGCAGTTCTTC
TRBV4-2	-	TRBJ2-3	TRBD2	CASSQRGLAGVAYTQYF	TGTGCCAGCAGCCAGAGGGGACTAGCGGGAGTGGCCTATACGCAGTATTTT
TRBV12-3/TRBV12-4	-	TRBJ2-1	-	CASGWGQTEQFF	TGTGCCAGCGGCTGGGGGCAGACTGAGCAGTTCTTC
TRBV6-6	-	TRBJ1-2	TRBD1	CASSYSTGTGGDGYTF	TGTGCCAGCAGTTACTCAACCGGGACAGGGGGCGATGGCTACACCTTC
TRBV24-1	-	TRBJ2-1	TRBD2	CATSDSRSGRRRFF	TGTGCCACCAGTGATTCCCGTAGCGGGAGGAGAAGATTCTTC
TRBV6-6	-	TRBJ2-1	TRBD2	CASSYSYIASGNEQFF	TGTGCCAGCAGTTACTCGTATATTGCTAGCGGGAATGAGCAGTTCTTC
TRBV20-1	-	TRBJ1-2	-	CSARAGKGYTF	TGCAGTGCCCGTGCGGGGAAGGGCTACACCTTC
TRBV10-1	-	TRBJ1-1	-	CASRVRDKIMNTEAFF	TGCGCCAGCAGGGTGAGGGACAAAATAATGAACACTGAAGCTTTCTTT
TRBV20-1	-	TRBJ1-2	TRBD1	CSVGQGYGYTF	TGCAGTGTCGGACAGGGCTATGGCTACACCTTC
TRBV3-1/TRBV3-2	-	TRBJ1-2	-	CASSQVHRGSGYTF	TGTGCCAGCAGCCAAGTCCATAGGGGTTCTGGCTACACCTTC
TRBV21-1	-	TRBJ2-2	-	CASSKRPLGRGTGELFF	TGTGCCAGCAGCAAAAGACCCCTCGGCAGGGGCACCGGGGAGCTGTTTTTT
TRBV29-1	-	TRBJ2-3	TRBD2	CSVVGGLRDTQYF	TGCAGCGTTGTGGGGGGACTAAGAGATACGCAGTATTTT
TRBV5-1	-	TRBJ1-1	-	CASSLVRGDSEAFF	TGCGCCAGCAGCTTGGTCCGGGGGGACTCTGAAGCTTTCTTT
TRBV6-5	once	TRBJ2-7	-	CASSYVRGSYEQYF	TGTGCCAGCAGTTACGTCCGGGGCTCCTACGAGCAGTACTTC
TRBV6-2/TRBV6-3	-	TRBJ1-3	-	CASSYPIGNTIYF	TGTGCCAGCAGTTACCCAATTGGAAACACCATATATTTT